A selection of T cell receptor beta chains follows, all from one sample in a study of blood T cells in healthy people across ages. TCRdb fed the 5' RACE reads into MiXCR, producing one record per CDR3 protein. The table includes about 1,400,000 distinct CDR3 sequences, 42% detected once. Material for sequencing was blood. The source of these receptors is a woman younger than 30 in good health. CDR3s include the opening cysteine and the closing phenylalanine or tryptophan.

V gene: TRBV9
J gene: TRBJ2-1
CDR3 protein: CASSVGLAVGYNEQFF

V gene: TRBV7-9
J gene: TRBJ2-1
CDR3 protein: CASSLVAVAHNEQFF

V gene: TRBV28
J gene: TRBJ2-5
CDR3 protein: CASSSRTRPQETQYF

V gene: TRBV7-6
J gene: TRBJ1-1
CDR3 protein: CASSLVEGDRAFF

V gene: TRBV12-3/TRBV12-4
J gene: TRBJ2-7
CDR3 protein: CASSLVSPGDEQYF

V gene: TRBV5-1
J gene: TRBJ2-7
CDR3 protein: CASSFRAGGETYEQYF

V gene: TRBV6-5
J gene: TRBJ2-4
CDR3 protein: CASSYGTLAKNIQYF

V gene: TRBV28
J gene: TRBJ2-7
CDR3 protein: CASSLVRRPYEQYF

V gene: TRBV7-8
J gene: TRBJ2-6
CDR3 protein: CASSYVSGANVLTF

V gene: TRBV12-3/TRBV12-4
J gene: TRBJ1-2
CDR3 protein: CASRGTGYGCTF

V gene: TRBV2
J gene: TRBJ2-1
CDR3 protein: CATPLGWGSSYNEQFF

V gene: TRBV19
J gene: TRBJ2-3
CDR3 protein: CASSIDGARTDTQYF

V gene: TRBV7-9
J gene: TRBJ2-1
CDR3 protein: CASSPRGTYNEQFF

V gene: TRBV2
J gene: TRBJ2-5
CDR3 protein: CASSEWGRGETQYF

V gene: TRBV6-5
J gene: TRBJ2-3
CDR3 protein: CATQGLAGRTDTQYF

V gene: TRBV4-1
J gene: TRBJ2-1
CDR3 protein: CASSQVGTGQYNEQFF

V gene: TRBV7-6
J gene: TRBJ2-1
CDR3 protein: CASSLASGGGSEQFF

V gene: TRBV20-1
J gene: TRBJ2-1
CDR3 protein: CSAPPKNEQFF

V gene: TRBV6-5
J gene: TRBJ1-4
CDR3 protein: CASSFLSGTEEKLFF

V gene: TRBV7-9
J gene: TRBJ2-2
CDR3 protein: CARENKGNTGELFF

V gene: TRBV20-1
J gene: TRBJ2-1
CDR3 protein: CSARPIAGGLTNEQFF

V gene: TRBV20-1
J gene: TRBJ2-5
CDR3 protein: CSATGTGGTETQYF

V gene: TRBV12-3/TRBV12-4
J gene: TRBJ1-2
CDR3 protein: CASSSRQSYGYTF

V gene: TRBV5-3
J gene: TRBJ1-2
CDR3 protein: CASSFDPGRANYGYTF

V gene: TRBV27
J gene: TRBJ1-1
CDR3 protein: CASSPYTFMNTEAFF

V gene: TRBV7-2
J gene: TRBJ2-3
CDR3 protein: CASSRGLAEGTDTQYF

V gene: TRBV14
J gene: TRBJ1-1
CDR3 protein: CASSPPGRGPGAEAFF

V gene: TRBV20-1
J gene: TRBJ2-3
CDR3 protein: CSAKRLAGSTDTQYF

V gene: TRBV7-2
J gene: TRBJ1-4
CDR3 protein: CASSRDRGAANEKLFF

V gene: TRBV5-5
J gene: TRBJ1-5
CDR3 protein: CASSPRAGDPQHF

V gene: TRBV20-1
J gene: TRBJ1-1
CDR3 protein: CSARGSTGFEAFF

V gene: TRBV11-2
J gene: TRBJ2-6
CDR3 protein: CASSPRWKGGISGANVLTF

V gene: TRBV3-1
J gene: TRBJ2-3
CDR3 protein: CASSYRTSGDFTDTQYF

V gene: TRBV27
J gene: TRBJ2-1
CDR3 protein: CASSRPGLAGEKAINEQFF

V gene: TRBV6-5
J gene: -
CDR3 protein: CASSSPREGGFVHEQYF

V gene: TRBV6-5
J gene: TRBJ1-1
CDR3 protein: CASSYSFGTECEAFF

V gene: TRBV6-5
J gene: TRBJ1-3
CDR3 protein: CASSLTTGQGNTIYF

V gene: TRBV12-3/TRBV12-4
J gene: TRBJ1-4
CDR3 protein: CASSLSGRGNEKLFF

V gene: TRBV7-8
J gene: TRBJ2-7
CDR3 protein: CASRRIADTWEQYF

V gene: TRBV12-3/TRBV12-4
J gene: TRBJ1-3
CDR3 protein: CASKKGRNTIYF